The next 20 T cell receptor beta chains were all read from a single sample in a study of cytotoxic CD8 clonotypes in ibrutinib-treated CLL. Clones were read by immunoSEQ multiplex PCR, and TCRdb kept only the in-frame ones, dropping some. The sample carries about 68,000 clones, about 84% recorded once. The specimen was PBMCs, collected at disease progression, from a patient treated with ibrutinib. The receptors were gathered from a human donor with chronic lymphocytic leukemia.

The chain recombines TRBV6-1 with TRBJ2-7; 7 bases agree with TRBD2. Trimming removed 5 bases from V and 5 bases from J; junction bases left unmatched: 12. CDR3 length: 15 residues. CDR1 is MNHNS and CDR2 is SASEGT in the germline V gene. CDR3 sequence reads: CASSKSAGVVNEQYF. CDR3 nucleotides: TGTGCCAGCAGTAAGTCCGCGGGAGTTGTTAACGAGCAGTACTTC.

The J gene is TRBJ1-2, the V gene TRBV5-1; TRBD1 matches at 9 bases. CDR1 is SGHRS and CDR2 is YFSETQ in the germline V gene. The CDR3 has 13 residues. The trim removed 4 bases at V and 5 bases at J, leaving 3 bases unmatched. The CDR3 nucleotides read TGCGCCAGCAGCCCGGGACAGGGTTATGGCTACACCTTC. Protein product: CASSPGQGYGYTF.

The gene calls are TRBV14 and TRBJ1-3; D unclear. CDR1 is SGHDN and CDR2 is FVKESK in the germline V gene. The length of the CDR3 is 13 residues. The V gene lost 2 bases and the J gene lost 0 bases, with 2 bases spanning the gap. The CDR3 spells CASSQPSGNTIYF. In nucleotides, the CDR3 is TGTGCCAGCAGCCAACCCTCTGGAAACACCATATATTTT.

The chain uses TRBV18 and TRBJ1-4; possible D gene TRBD1, 5 bases. V gave up 3 bases and J gave up 2 bases, with 10 bases separating them. The CDR3 extends over 15 amino acids. Germline values: CDR1 KGHSH, CDR2 LQKENI. CDR3 amino acids: CASSPPGFTNEKLFF. CDR3 DNA: TGTGCCAGCTCACCGCCAGGGTTCACTAATGAAAAACTGTTTTTT.

This chain links TRBV6-5 with TRBJ2-1; D may be TRBD1 or TRBD2 (5 bases each). CDR3 length equals 11 residues. CDR1 MNHEY and CDR2 SVGAGI come from the germline V gene. V lost 4 bases to trimming and J lost 7 bases, with 5 bases between them. Written as DNA, the CDR3 is TGTGCCAGCAGTTGGGGGAATGAGCAGTTCTTC. Translation: CASSWGNEQFF.

The chain employs TRBV2 and TRBJ2-3; no reliable D call. Germline CDR1 is SNHLY and CDR2 is FYNNEI. The CDR3 sequence is 11 residues long. V dropped 4 bases and J dropped 10 bases, with 9 bases sitting between them. The CDR3 nucleotides are TGTGCCAGCAGTGGGCTAGGATCGCAGTATTTT. Amino acid sequence: CASSGLGSQYF.

The chain carries TRBV5-6 and TRBJ2-7; the D is unclear. This CDR3 region has 11 residues. CDR1 is SGHDT and CDR2 is YYEEEE in the germline V gene. The ends were cut back, 0 bases at V and 7 bases at J, with 5 bases in the middle. CDR3 residues: CASSLVGEQYF. The CDR3 bases are TGTGCCAGCAGCTTGGTGGGGGAGCAGTACTTC.

V is TRBV7-8 and J is TRBJ2-6; 9 bases align to TRBD2. This CDR3 spans 18 amino acids. V gave up 1 base and J gave up 1 base; unmatched junction bases: 5. In germline, CDR1 is SGHVS, CDR2 FQNEAQ. CDR3 sequence: CASSLVISGSSGANVLTF. The DNA for the CDR3 is TGTGCCAGCAGCTTAGTCATTAGCGGGAGTTCTGGGGCCAACGTCCTGACTTTC.

This clone was found once. The chain employs TRBV29-1 and TRBJ1-4, with no clear D. Trimming cost V 6 bases and J 4 bases, with 9 bases left between them. CDR1 SQVTM and CDR2 ANQGSEA come from the germline V gene. The CDR3 is 12 amino acids. CDR3 DNA: TGCAGCGTGGAGGTCGATAATGAAAAACTGTTTTTT. Translating it yields CSVEVDNEKLFF.

The V gene is TRBV7-6, the J gene TRBJ2-7; weak D call: TRBD1 (6 bases). CDR3 length: 13 amino acids. V was cut by 5 bases and J by 4 bases, with 12 bases left in between. Germline CDR1 reads SGHVS; CDR2 reads FNYEAQ. The DNA for the CDR3 is TGTGCCAGCAGCCCAGGGGACAAATACGAGCAGTACTTC. It yields the protein CASSPGDKYEQYF. Full variable domain (missing parts from reference TRBV7-6 and TRBJ2-7): GAGVSQSPRYKVTKRGQDVALRCDPISGHVSLYWYRQALGQGPEFLTYFNYEAQQDKSGLPNDRFSAERPEGSISTLTIQRTEQRDSAMYRCASSPGDKYEQYFGPGTRLTVT.

The rearrangement links TRBV7-6 to TRBJ2-5; no reliable D call. Looked up from germline, CDR1 is SGHVS and CDR2 is FNYEAQ. Trimming shortened V by 5 bases and J by 1 base, and 14 bases separated the two germline ends. The CDR3 extends over 15 amino acids. CDR3 nucleotides: TGTGCCAGCAGCCGTGACACACAAACCCAAGAGACCCAGTACTTC. Protein product: CASSRDTQTQETQYF.

The rearrangement joins TRBV11-2 to TRBJ1-5; the D gene is possibly TRBD1 (6 bases). Per the germline V gene, CDR1 is SGHAT and CDR2 is FQNNGV. CDR3 length: 15 residues. V lost 0 bases to trimming and J lost 2 bases, with 8 bases between them. The CDR3, as DNA: TGTGCCAGCAGCTTAGACAGGGGTGGCAATCAGCCCCAGCATTTT. Translated, it gives CASSLDRGGNQPQHF. Full variable domain (rest looked up from reference TRBV11-2 and TRBJ1-5): EAGVAQSPRYKIIEKRQSVAFWCNPISGHATLYWYQQILGQGPKLLIQFQNNGVVDDSQLPKDRFSAERLKGVDSTLKIQPAKLEDSAVYLCASSLDRGGNQPQHFGDGTRLSIL.

V and J are TRBV4-1 and TRBJ2-4; unclear D gene. The CDR3 is 16 residues long. Trimming left V 2 bases short and J 4 bases short, with 15 bases between. Germline loops: CDR1 MGHRA, CDR2 YSYEKL. The CDR3 coding sequence is TGCGCCAGCAGCCAAACCATACCCCTAGGAAAAAACATTCAGTACTTC. Translated: CASSQTIPLGKNIQYF.

A single count supports this clone. This rearrangement joins TRBV21-1 to TRBJ2-1; TRBD2, the D gene given by the table, was not confirmed from the DNA. TRBV21-1 is deemed a pseudogene. The CDR3 is made up of 15 amino acids. CDR3 coding DNA: TGTGCCAGCAGCGAAAGCGGGGACTCCTACAATGAGCAGTTCTTC. This translates into CASSESGDSYNEQFF.

The genes are TRBV9 and TRBJ2-2; D may correspond to TRBD1 or TRBD2 (5 bases each). Looked up from germline, CDR1 is SGDLS and CDR2 is YYNGEE. The length of the CDR3 is 14 residues. Between the trimmed V and J ends, which lost 0 bases and 7 bases, there was a span of 10 bases. The CDR3 nucleotides are TGTGCCAGCAGCGTAGGAGGGGTAGGCGGGGAGCTGTTTTTT. Its protein is CASSVGGVGGELFF.

V and J are TRBV5-1 and TRBJ1-5; D remains unclear. This CDR3 is 15 amino acids long. Trimming shortened V by 0 bases and J by 0 bases, and 7 bases separated the two germline ends. Germline V gene data show CDR1 as SGHRS and CDR2 as YFSETQ. As DNA, the CDR3 is TGCGCCAGCAGCTTGGCTGGCTATAGCAATCAGCCCCAGCATTTT. The encoded protein is CASSLAGYSNQPQHF.

V gene TRBV5-1 combines with J gene TRBJ2-7, with 16 bases matching TRBD2. The CDR3 covers 17 residues. The V and J ends lost 4 bases and 3 bases, in that order; junction bases with no gene match: 7. Germline loops: CDR1 SGHRS, CDR2 YFSETQ. The chain's CDR3 is CASSVAGLAGGNYEQYF. In DNA form, the CDR3 reads TGCGCCAGCAGCGTAGCGGGACTAGCGGGAGGGAACTACGAGCAGTACTTC.

The chain couples TRBV6-1 to TRBJ1-3; unclear D gene. Deletions cut 3 bases from V and 1 base from J, with 10 bases between. The germline CDR1 and CDR2 sequences are MNHNS and SASEGT. The CDR3 covers 15 residues. The CDR3 region has the DNA TGTGCCAGCAGTGATCAGGTCAGGTCTGGAAACACCATATATTTT. Its translation is CASSDQVRSGNTIYF.

The V gene is TRBV7-2, the J gene TRBJ2-7; 14 bases line up with TRBD2. Germline trimming cut 2 bases from V and 2 bases from J; bases unmatched to any gene: 5. The CDR3 length is 17 residues. Germline V gene sequence: CDR1 SGHTA, CDR2 FQGNSA. The CDR3: CASSLYGTSGSPYEQYF. CDR3 sequence (DNA): TGTGCCAGCAGCTTATACGGGACTAGCGGGAGTCCCTACGAGCAGTACTTC.

The genes are TRBV10-2 and TRBJ2-7; 9 nucleotides match TRBD1. This CDR3 is built from 15 residues. V was pared by 4 bases and J by 2 bases, with 6 bases of the junction left unmatched. The germline CDR1 and CDR2 sequences are WSHSY and SAAADI. The CDR3 region is CASSAPDRGAYEQYF. DNA of the CDR3: TGCGCCAGCAGTGCCCCGGACAGGGGAGCCTACGAGCAGTACTTC.